Below are 27 T cell receptor beta chains sequenced from a single sample in a study of tumor-infiltrating lymphocytes in primary liver carcinoma. The study co-extracted DNA and RNA from 20-30 mg of unsorted bulk tissue. The input was about 490 ng total RNA; TCR beta cDNA was made from it with a constant-region primer. Slightly modified ARM-PCR served as the procedure for the TCR beta libraries. These libraries came from three rounds of nested multiplex PCR. Running 10 cycles apiece, the first two PCR rounds relied on TRBV1-TRBV30 forward primers together with a C-beta reverse primer. TCRdb passed the multiplex PCR reads through MiXCR, listing each CDR3 protein once. The sample contains some 40,000 distinct CDR3 sequences, roughly 77% of which appear only once. Sample: tumor-adjacent normal liver tissue. These receptors were collected from a man between 40 and 49 years old with primary liver carcinoma and hepatitis B virus infection.

With respect to this clonotype: The conserved final phenylalanine or tryptophan is absent from the CDR3, which likely points to a read error. The limits of the CDR3 on the DNA are not certain, so only TCRdb's listed CDR3 is given. The chain links TRBV13 to TRBJ2-7. Germline V lookup: CDR1 PRHDT, CDR2 FYEKMQ (reference sequence). The CDR3 length is 13 residues, termini included. The chain's CDR3 is CASSLSYSYEQYY.

With respect to this clonotype: Since no conserved phenylalanine or tryptophan closes the CDR3, a read error is the likely cause. The V gene is TRBV6-1, the J gene TRBJ2-7; either TRBD1 or TRBD2 may fit D (5 bases each). The CDR3 has 13 amino acids. CDR1 is MNHNS, CDR2 SASEGT, per germline. V was cut by 3 bases and J by 6 bases, with 12 bases left in between. The CDR3: CASSDVDGAEQYS. The CDR3 region has the DNA TGTGCCAGCAGTGACGTGGACGGGGCCGAGCAGTACTCC.

This clonotype was observed a few times. This sequence joins TRBV6-5 and TRBJ2-5; TRBD2 matches 13 bases. Germline V CDR1 and CDR2: MNHEY, SVGAGI. This CDR3 is 16 amino acids long. The J segment lost 11 bases and the V segment lost 5 bases, leaving 14 bases of the junction unmatched. CDR3 amino acids: CASSIRTSGSKENQYF. The CDR3 DNA follows: TGTGCCAGCAGTATCCGGACTAGCGGGAGTAAAGAGAATCAGTACTTC.

Points on this clonotype: Just one base apart from a much larger clone, this may be a read error. Without the conserved terminal phenylalanine or tryptophan, this CDR3 likely stems from a read error. J is TRBJ2-5 and V is TRBV5-1; the D is unclear. This CDR3 region has 14 residues. CDR1 SGHRS and CDR2 YFSETQ come from the germline V gene. V was pared by 3 bases and J by 4 bases, with 13 bases between. The CDR3 coding sequence is TGCGCCAGCAGCTCGACCCTAGGGCGAGAGACCCAGTACTTA. Protein: CASSSTLGRETQYL.

This clonotype was detected many times. This sequence joins TRBV6-2 or TRBV6-3 and TRBJ2-1, with D perhaps matching TRBD2 (6 bases). V was trimmed by 6 bases and J by 2 bases, leaving 17 bases between them. The CDR3 extends over 16 amino acids. The germline V gene encodes CDR1 MNHEY and CDR2 SVGEGT. The CDR3 DNA sequence: TGTGCCAGCAGCTCCATCCGAGGAGGGCCCTACAATGAGCAGTTCTTC. Its translation: CASSSIRGGPYNEQFF.

The chain couples TRBV7-8 to TRBJ2-7; 7 bases are shared with TRBD2. Germline CDR1 SGHVS, CDR2 FQNEAQ. CDR3 length: 17 amino acids. The trim removed 5 bases at V and 5 bases at J, leaving 18 bases unmatched. The CDR3 DNA follows: TGTGCCAGCAGCCTGAAGGGAGGGACTACAGATACCCACGAGCAGTACTTC. Translated, it gives CASSLKGGTTDTHEQYF.

For this clonotype: An end of the junction does not agree with germline; a read error may underlie this. The chain has TRBV5-4 and TRBJ2-3, with unresolved D. CDR3 size: 12 residues. Germline values: CDR1 SGHNT, CDR2 YYREEE (reference sequence). CDR3 nucleotides: TGCGCCAGCAGCATTATTGGAGATACGCAGTATTTT. This gives the protein CASSIIGDTQYF.

This clonotype was seen just once. Germline and junction disagree at one end, which may indicate a read error. This rearrangement joins TRBV5-5 to TRBJ1-1; no reliable D call. Germline V gives CDR1 SGHKS, CDR2 YYEKEE (reference sequence). The CDR3 consists of 15 residues. CDR3 loop: CVSSHEGERYTEAFF. The CDR3 bases are TGTGTCAGCAGCCATGAGGGTGAACGGTACACTGAGGCTTTCTTT.

With respect to this clonotype: At one of its ends the junction is not consistent with the germline gene, which may arise from a read error. This sequence joins TRBV7-8 and TRBJ2-5, with TRBD2 matching 12 bases. The germline V gene has CDR1 SGHVS and CDR2 FQNEAQ. This CDR3 has 17 residues. The CDR3 DNA reads as TGTGCCAGCAACTTAGTTAGCCTAGCGGGAGGGGGAGAGACCCAGTACTTC. Translation: CASNLVSLAGGGETQYF.

The V gene is TRBV11-2, the J gene TRBJ2-7; D possibly corresponds to TRBD2 (5 bases). This CDR3 is built from 13 residues. Trimming took 2 bases from V and 8 from J, leaving 13 bases between them. From germline, CDR1 is SGHAT and CDR2 FQNNGV. CDR3 in amino acids: CASSLSERIQQYF. The CDR3 DNA follows: TGTGCCAGCAGCTTAAGTGAGCGGATCCAGCAGTACTTC.

This clonotype is categorized as medium-sized. This rearrangement joins TRBV29-1 to TRBJ1-5; D gene ambiguous. The germline V gene has CDR1 SQVTM and CDR2 ANQGSEA. This CDR3 spans 13 amino acids. The V end was cut by 5 bases, the J end by 3 bases, with 11 bases between. This CDR3 is CSVLEQSNQPQHF. The CDR3 DNA is TGCAGCGTTTTGGAACAGTCCAATCAGCCCCAGCATTTT.

On this clonotype itself: Possible read error: a much larger clone is one base away. J is TRBJ2-2 and V is TRBV11-2; 8 nucleotides agree with TRBD1. Germline values: CDR1 SGHAT, CDR2 FQNNGV. There are 15 residues in the CDR3. Here the CDR3 reads CASGLRDRNAGKLLF. In nucleotides, the CDR3 is TGTGCCAGCGGCTTAAGGGACAGGAACGCCGGGAAGCTGCTTTTT.

The J gene is TRBJ2-3, the V gene TRBV14; perhaps TRBD1 as D (5 bases). The germline gives CDR1 SGHDN, CDR2 FVKESK. The CDR3 loop spans 13 amino acids. Trimming removed 4 bases from V and 11 bases from J, with 16 bases in between. The CDR3 here is CASSRGYTGMQYF. The CDR3 DNA is TGTGCCAGCAGCCGGGGATACACAGGTATGCAGTATTTT.

This clonotype occurred once. At one end, the junction sequence differs from germline, possibly due to a read error. This chain connects TRBV5-1 to TRBJ2-2; D is unresolved. The CDR3 length is 12 residues. Germline assignment: CDR1 SGHRS and CDR2 YFSETQ. CDR3 sequence reads: CACSSDWGELFF. CDR3 nucleotide sequence: TGCGCCTGCAGCTCAGATTGGGGGGAGCTGTTTTTT.

This clonotype was observed a few times. The CDR3 DNA sequence: TGTGCCAGCAGCGGGGGGGTGAACACCGGGGAGCTGTTTTTT. It specifies CASSGGVNTGELFF. V and J are TRBV11-2 and TRBJ2-2; 7 bases line up with TRBD2. V trimming: 5 bases; J trimming: 1 base; junction bases outside the gene matches: 1. The CDR3 covers 14 residues. Germline lookup yields CDR1 SGHAT and CDR2 FQNNGV.

The chain couples TRBV10-1 to TRBJ2-2; no reliable D call. CDR3 length equals 14 residues. V lost 9 bases to trimming and J lost 5 bases, with 16 bases between them. Germline V CDR1 and CDR2: WNHNN, SYGVQD (reference sequence). CDR3 nucleotide sequence: TGCGCCAGTTCCGACGGTACAGAGACCGGGGAGCTGTTTTTT. Its protein is CASSDGTETGELFF.

This sequence joins TRBV7-9 and TRBJ2-5, with D perhaps matching TRBD2 (5 bases). The CDR3 extends over 14 amino acids. Germline assignment: CDR1 SEHNR and CDR2 FQNEAQ (reference sequence). Trimming shortened V by 11 bases and J by 5 bases, and 21 bases separated the two germline ends. CDR3 in DNA: TGTGCCGGCAACCGCGGGCGGGTGGAGGAGACCCAGTACTTC. Translated: CAGNRGRVEETQYF.

On this clonotype: At one of its ends the junction is not consistent with the germline gene, which may arise from a read error. V gene TRBV6-2 or TRBV6-3 combines with J gene TRBJ2-1; 7 bases agree with TRBD2. CDR1 and CDR2 (germline): MNHEY, SVGEGT. The CDR3 extends over 14 amino acids. As DNA, the CDR3 is TGTGCCAGCACCCCATGCGCGGGAGACGGTGAGCAGTCCTTC. This codes for CASTPCAGDGEQSF.

This clonotype is medium-sized. This chain uses TRBV6-2 or TRBV6-3 with TRBJ2-7; maybe TRBD1 (5 bases). CDR3 size: 14 residues. Germline V gene data show CDR1 as MNHEY and CDR2 as SVGEGT. The germline V and J ends were trimmed by 7 bases and 2 bases, with 15 bases remaining between them. For the CDR3, the DNA is TGTGCCAGCATTCGAACGGCAGGGCCCTACGAGCAGTACTTC. Protein: CASIRTAGPYEQYF.

Regarding this clonotype: Sequence at one end of the junction differs from germline and may be a read error. The rearrangement links TRBV6-2 or TRBV6-3 to TRBJ1-5; 8 bases match TRBD1. The germline V gene has CDR1 MNHEY and CDR2 SVGEGT. The CDR3 runs to 19 residues. CDR3 sequence: CASSTKGQVSILGNQSQHF. CDR3 DNA: TGTGCCAGCAGTACCAAGGGACAGGTTTCGATATTGGGCAATCAGTCCCAGCATTTC.

Points on this clonotype: No conserved phenylalanine or tryptophan ends this CDR3, so it is likely a read error. The chain is built from TRBV11-1 and TRBJ2-7; tentatively, D is TRBD1 or TRBD2 (5 bases each). Germline V CDR1 and CDR2: SGHAT, FQDESV (reference sequence). This CDR3 contains 13 residues. The CDR3 DNA reads as TGTACCAGCTGGGGGAAGCGATCCTACGAACAGTACTTA. Residues: CTSWGKRSYEQYL.

The J gene is TRBJ2-5, the V gene TRBV11-2, with 8 bases identical to TRBD1. The CDR3 runs 15 residues. CDR1 and CDR2 (germline): SGHAT, FQNNGV. The J segment lost 1 base and the V segment lost 8 bases, leaving 9 bases of the junction unmatched. DNA for the CDR3: TGTGCCAGCTGCTCAATCAGGGGGCGCCAAGAGACCCAGTACTTC. Translated: CASCSIRGRQETQYF.

Notes on this clonotype: One junction end does not reproduce the germline sequence, and a read error may be involved. The chain couples TRBV5-1 to TRBJ2-1; 7 positions match TRBD2. This CDR3 has 13 residues. The V gene's germline CDR1 is SGHRS and CDR2 YFSETQ. CDR3 nucleotide sequence: TGCGCCAACAGCTCGACGGGACTAACTGATCAGTTCTTC. Its protein is CANSSTGLTDQFF.

A remark on this clonotype: The junction differs from germline at one of its ends, possibly a read error. The chain has TRBV29-1 and TRBJ2-7, with D possibly called TRBD1 or TRBD2 (5 bases each). CDR3 size: 16 residues. Germline loops: CDR1 SQVTM, CDR2 ANQGSEA. The CDR3 region has the DNA TGCAGGGCCATGACATCTGGGACCGGCGCTCCTTACGAGCAGTATTTC. It translates to CRAMTSGTGAPYEQYF.

With regard to this clonotype: An end of the junction does not agree with germline; a read error may underlie this. V usage is TRBV6-1 and J usage is TRBJ2-3, with 13 bases that match TRBD2. Per the germline V gene, CDR1 is MNHNS and CDR2 is SASEGT. This CDR3 comprises 15 residues. DNA for the CDR3: TGTACCAGCAGTGAACTAGCGGGAGGGCTAGATACGCAGTATTTT. Its protein product is CTSSELAGGLDTQYF.

In this sample, this clonotype turned up a few times. An end of the junction differs from the germline gene, which may be a read error. V and J are TRBV28 and TRBJ2-5; TRBD1 matches 8 bases. Germline V gene lookup returns CDR1 MDHEN and CDR2 SYDVKM. This CDR3 is built from 14 residues. The CDR3 sequence is CASTPDRVIESQYF. The DNA for the CDR3 is TGTGCCAGCACGCCGGACAGGGTGATAGAGTCCCAGTACTTC.

As to this clonotype: A junction end diverges from the germline sequence, so it may reflect a read error. The CDR3 here is CASSFLWGDTQYF. In DNA, the CDR3 is TGTGCCAGCAGCTTCTTATGGGGGGATACACAGTATTTT. The genes are TRBV11-3 and TRBJ2-3; weak D call: TRBD2 (6 bases). The germline gives CDR1 SGHNT, CDR2 YENEEA. The CDR3 consists of 13 residues.